This T cell receptor (beta chain) was captured by sequencing in a study of T cell changes during pregnancy in multiple sclerosis. This clone is a singleton in its sample. The CDR3 length is 15 residues. V lost 0 bases, J lost 4 bases, and 5 bases stayed unmatched. From germline, CDR1 is SGHRS and CDR2 YFSETQ. The method was immunoSEQ multiplex PCR; TCRdb's version includes in-frame clones alone and lacks a portion of them. The sample yields roughly 70,000 clones, more than 85% seen once. The gene calls are TRBV5-1 and TRBJ2-3, with TRBD1 identical over 7 bases. The source was peripheral blood, collected in the first trimester of pregnancy. The clonotype comes from a female donor with multiple sclerosis, enrolled in a pregnancy study. In DNA, the CDR3 is TGCGCCAGCAGCTTGGGGGGTCAGGGGGCAGATACGCAGTATTTT. It codes for CASSLGGQGADTQYF.